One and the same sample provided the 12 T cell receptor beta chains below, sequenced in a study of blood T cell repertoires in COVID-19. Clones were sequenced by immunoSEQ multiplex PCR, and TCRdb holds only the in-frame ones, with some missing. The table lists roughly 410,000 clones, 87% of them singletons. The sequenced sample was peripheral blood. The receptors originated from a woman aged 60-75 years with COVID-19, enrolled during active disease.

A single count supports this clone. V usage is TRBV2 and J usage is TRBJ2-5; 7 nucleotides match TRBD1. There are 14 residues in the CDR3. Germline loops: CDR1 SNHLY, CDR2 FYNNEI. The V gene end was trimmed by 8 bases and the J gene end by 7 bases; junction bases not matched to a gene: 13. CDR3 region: CASGIGQAVGTQYF. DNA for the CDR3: TGTGCCAGCGGGATTGGACAGGCGGTAGGGACCCAGTACTTC.

This CDR3 reads CASSSPNPRGLNTEAFF. CDR3 sequence (DNA): TGTGCCAGCAGTTCCCCTAACCCCAGGGGCCTGAACACTGAAGCTTTCTTT. The V and J genes are TRBV27 and TRBJ1-1; tentative D call: TRBD1 (6 bases). With 4 bases removed from V and 0 bases from J, the gap between germline ends came to 18 bases. The CDR3 has 17 amino acids. Germline V gene lookup returns CDR1 MNHEY and CDR2 SMNVEV (reference sequence).

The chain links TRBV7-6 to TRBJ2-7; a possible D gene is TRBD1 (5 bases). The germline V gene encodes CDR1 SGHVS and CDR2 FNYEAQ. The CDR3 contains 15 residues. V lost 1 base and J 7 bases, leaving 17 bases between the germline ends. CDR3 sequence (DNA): TGTGCCAGCAGCTTAGACAGCGCAGGGTTCCAGGAGCAGTACTTC. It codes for CASSLDSAGFQEQYF.

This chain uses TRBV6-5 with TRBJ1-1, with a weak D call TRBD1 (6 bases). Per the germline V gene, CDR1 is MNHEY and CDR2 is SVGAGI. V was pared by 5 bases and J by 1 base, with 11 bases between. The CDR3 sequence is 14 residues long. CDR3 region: CASSRGQRNTEAFF. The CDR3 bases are TGTGCCAGCAGTCGAGGACAGAGGAACACTGAAGCTTTCTTT.

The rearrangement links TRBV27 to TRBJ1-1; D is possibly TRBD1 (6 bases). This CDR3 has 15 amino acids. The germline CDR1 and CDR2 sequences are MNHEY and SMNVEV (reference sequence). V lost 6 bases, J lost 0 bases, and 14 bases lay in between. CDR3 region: CASRTGTTMNTEAFF. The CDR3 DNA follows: TGTGCCAGCAGGACGGGGACAACCATGAACACTGAAGCTTTCTTT.

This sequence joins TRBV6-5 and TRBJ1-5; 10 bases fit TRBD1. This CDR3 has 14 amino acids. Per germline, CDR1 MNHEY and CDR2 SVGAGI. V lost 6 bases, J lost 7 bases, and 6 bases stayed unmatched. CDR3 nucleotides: TGTGCCAGCAGATTCGGACAGGGGGGCCAGCCCCAGCATTTT. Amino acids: CASRFGQGGQPQHF.

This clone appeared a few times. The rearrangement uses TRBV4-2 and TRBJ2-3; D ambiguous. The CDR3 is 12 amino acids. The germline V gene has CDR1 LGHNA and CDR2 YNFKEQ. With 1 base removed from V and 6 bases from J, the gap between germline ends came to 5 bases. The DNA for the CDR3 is TGTGCCAGCAGCCAAGGGGCGGATACGCAGTATTTT. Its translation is CASSQGADTQYF.

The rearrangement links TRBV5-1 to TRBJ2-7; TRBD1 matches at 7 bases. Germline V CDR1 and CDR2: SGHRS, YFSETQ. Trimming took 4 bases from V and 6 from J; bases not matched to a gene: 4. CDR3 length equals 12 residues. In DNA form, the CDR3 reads TGCGCCAGCAGCATCACAGGGGCCGAGCAGTACTTC. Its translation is CASSITGAEQYF.

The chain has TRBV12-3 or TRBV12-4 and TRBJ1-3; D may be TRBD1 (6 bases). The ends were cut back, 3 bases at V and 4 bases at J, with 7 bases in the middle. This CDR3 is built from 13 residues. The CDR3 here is CASSFGQGNTIYF. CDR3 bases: TGTGCCAGCAGTTTTGGACAGGGAAACACCATATATTTT.

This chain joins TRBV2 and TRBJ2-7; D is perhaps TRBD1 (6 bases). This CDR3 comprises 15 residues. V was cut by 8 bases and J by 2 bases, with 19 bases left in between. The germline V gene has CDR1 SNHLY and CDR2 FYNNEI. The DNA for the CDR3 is TGTGCCAGCTGCTTAAAAGGCCAGGGGCCCTACGAGCAGTACTTC. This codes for CASCLKGQGPYEQYF.

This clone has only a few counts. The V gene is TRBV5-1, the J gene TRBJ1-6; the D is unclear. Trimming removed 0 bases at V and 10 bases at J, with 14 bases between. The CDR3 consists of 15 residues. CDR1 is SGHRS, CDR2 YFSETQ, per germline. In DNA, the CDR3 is TGCGCCAGCAGCTTGGCCGGCAGCGGGCAGTCACCCCTCCACTTT. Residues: CASSLAGSGQSPLHF. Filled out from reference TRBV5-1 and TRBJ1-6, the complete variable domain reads KAGVTQTPRYLIKTRGQQVTLSCSPISGHRSVSWYQQTPGQGLQFLFEYFSETQRNKGNFPGRFSGRQFSNSRSEMNVSTLELGDSALYLCASSLAGSGQSPLHFGNGTRLTVT.

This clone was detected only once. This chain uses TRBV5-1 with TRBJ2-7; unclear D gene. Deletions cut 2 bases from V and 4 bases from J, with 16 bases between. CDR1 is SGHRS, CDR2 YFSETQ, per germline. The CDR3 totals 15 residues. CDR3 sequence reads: CASSFSAGLLYEQYF. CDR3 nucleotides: TGCGCCAGCAGCTTTTCGGCAGGATTATTGTACGAGCAGTACTTC.